This T cell receptor (beta chain) was identified in a study of human T cells and chemical hapten exposure. Note on this clonotype: Its antigen is as yet unknown.

TCRdb fed the RACE reads into MiXCR, producing one record per CDR3 protein. Altogether 100,000 or so distinct CDR3 sequences are present, about 34% being singletons, with the ten largest covering 2.5% to 3.5%. The CDR3 totals 15 residues. The V end lost 7 bases, the J end lost 0 bases, and 13 bases lay between the germline ends. Described time point: patch test 3, about 24 weeks after DPC sensitization. Treatment here: therapeutic diphenylcyclopropenone sensitization with weekly scalp DPC. Whole blood, unfractionated, served as the material for total RNA extraction. Study conclusions and caveats: It should be noted that donors had alopecia, so their immune response may differ from healthy people's.

The sequence was obtained from a man aged 35 to 55 with alopecia areata. Some clones in this sample may be carry-over from other donors' samples. Sequencing was performed on whole blood, taken in connection with sensitization to the hapten diphenylcyclopropenone (DPC). The V call is TRBV12-3 or TRBV12-4, the J call TRBJ2-1; no reliable D call. The CDR3 region has the DNA TGTGCCAGCACCCAACGAAGTAGCTCCTACAATGAGCAGTTCTTC. Its translation is CASTQRSSSYNEQFF.